The next 28 T cell receptor beta chains were all read from a single sample in a study of blood T cell repertoires in COVID-19. The data were produced by immunoSEQ multiplex PCR, yet TCRdb's version contains in-frame clones alone and is incomplete. The data contain 160,000 or so clones, 70% to 90% of them seen just once; the ten biggest clones take up around 2.9%. Sequences were obtained from peripheral blood. These receptors were taken from a man aged 60-69 years with acute or convalescent COVID-19.

V and J are TRBV7-2 and TRBJ2-1; TRBD2 aligns across 15 bases. The CDR3 is 17 amino acids. Germline CDR1 is SGHTA and CDR2 is FQGNSA. J gave up 7 bases and V 5 bases, and 9 bases lay outside the gene matches. The CDR3 DNA follows: TGTGCCAGCAGCAGGCGGACTAGCGGGGGGGCTTTGAATGAGCAGTTCTTC. It yields the protein CASSRRTSGGALNEQFF.

J is TRBJ2-7 and V is TRBV6-2 or TRBV6-3; a weak D match, TRBD1 (7 bases). CDR3 size: 17 residues. The V gene lost 2 bases and the J gene lost 4 bases, with 21 bases spanning the gap. CDR1 and CDR2 (germline): MNHEY, SVGEGT. CDR3 DNA: TGTGCCAGCAGTTACCGGGGGTACACACCGGGACAGTACGAGCAGTACTTC. Translation: CASSYRGYTPGQYEQYF.

A word on this clone: Other DNA sequences within the sample encode an identical CDR3. V gene TRBV4-2 combines with J gene TRBJ2-5, with 8 bases aligning to TRBD1. Germline CDR1 reads LGHNA; CDR2 reads YNFKEQ. J gave up 8 bases and V 3 bases, and 5 bases lay outside the gene matches. This CDR3 is 13 amino acids long. CDR3 DNA sequence: TGTGCCAGCAGCCAGGACAGGGTGGGAACCCAGTACTTC. Its translation: CASSQDRVGTQYF.

The V gene is TRBV6-1, the J gene TRBJ1-2; D gene uncertain. The CDR3 is made up of 13 amino acids. The V gene lost 2 bases and the J gene lost 3 bases, with 7 bases spanning the gap. Germline assignment: CDR1 MNHNS and CDR2 SASEGT. The CDR3 region is CASSEQTYYGYTF. CDR3 DNA sequence: TGTGCCAGCAGTGAACAGACTTACTATGGCTACACCTTC.

V usage is TRBV11-3 and J usage is TRBJ2-3, with a tentative D call TRBD2 (8 bases). Germline V gene data show CDR1 as SGHNT and CDR2 as YENEEA. This CDR3 contains 16 residues. The V and J ends lost 4 bases and 5 bases respectively, with 19 bases between them. The CDR3 DNA follows: TGTGCCAGCAGCTCGGGGGGGACAGTTTCATTAGATACGCAGTATTTT. The encoded protein is CASSSGGTVSLDTQYF.

The J gene is TRBJ1-3, the V gene TRBV5-4; 9 nucleotides line up with TRBD1. Germline-derived CDR1 and CDR2 are SGHNT and YYREEE (reference sequence). V lost 4 bases and J lost 4; bases outside the gene matches: 6. The CDR3 runs 15 residues. CDR3 sequence reads: CASSAGTGRGNTIYF. DNA for the CDR3: TGTGCCAGCAGCGCAGGGACAGGGAGGGGAAACACCATATATTTT. Variable domain in full (rest from reference TRBV5-4 and TRBJ1-3): ETGVTQSPTHLIKTRGQQVTLRCSSQSGHNTVSWYQQALGQGPQFIFQYYREEENGRGNFPPRFSGLQFPNYSSELNVNALELDDSALYLCASSAGTGRGNTIYFGEGSWLTVV.

The chain uses TRBV30 and TRBJ1-1; 12 positions agree with TRBD1. The CDR3 is 17 residues long. Germline values: CDR1 GTSNPN, CDR2 SVGIG (reference sequence). Trimming removed 0 bases from V and 7 bases from J; junction bases left unmatched: 12. For the CDR3, the DNA is TGTGCCTGGAGTGTACATTCGGGACAGGGGGCGCAAAGTGAAGCTTTCTTT. Protein: CAWSVHSGQGAQSEAFF.

This chain uses TRBV5-6 with TRBJ2-1, with 7 bases aligning to TRBD1. The CDR3 is 14 residues long. V lost 0 bases and J lost 8; bases outside the gene matches: 5. Germline V gene lookup returns CDR1 SGHDT and CDR2 YYEEEE. The CDR3 protein is CASSLVGTAYEQFF. The CDR3 DNA is TGTGCCAGCAGCTTGGTTGGGACAGCGTATGAGCAGTTCTTC.

Only a few counts were recorded for this clone. The rearrangement joins TRBV5-6 to TRBJ1-2; TRBD1 matches at 8 bases. CDR3 length: 15 residues. The germline V gene has CDR1 SGHDT and CDR2 YYEEEE. The V gene end was trimmed by 0 bases and the J gene end by 8 bases; junction bases not matched to a gene: 9. CDR3 in amino acids: CASSLVAGGQGGYTF. DNA for the CDR3: TGTGCCAGCAGCTTGGTTGCAGGGGGCCAGGGAGGCTACACCTTC.

The chain links TRBV4-2 to TRBJ1-1; D call uncertain. This CDR3 region has 14 residues. V lost 4 bases and J lost 0, with 9 bases in between. Germline CDR1 and CDR2: LGHNA and YNFKEQ. CDR3 DNA sequence: TGTGCCAGCAGCCCGTCCTACCTGAACACTGAAGCTTTCTTT. This encodes CASSPSYLNTEAFF.

This chain links TRBV2 with TRBJ2-4; D call uncertain. In germline, CDR1 is SNHLY, CDR2 FYNNEI. The CDR3 length is 15 residues. The ends were cut back, 2 bases at V and 2 bases at J, with 10 bases in the middle. The CDR3 reads CASSESNRPKNIQYF. The CDR3 coding sequence is TGTGCCAGCAGTGAATCGAACAGACCCAAAAACATTCAGTACTTC.

The sample holds a few counts of this clone. This rearrangement joins TRBV27 to TRBJ1-5; no reliable D call. The V gene lost 5 bases and the J gene lost 0 bases, with 20 bases spanning the gap. The CDR3 has 18 residues. Germline CDR1 is MNHEY and CDR2 is SMNVEV (reference sequence). The chain's CDR3 is CASSPTGRQIISNQPQHF. In nucleotides, the CDR3 is TGTGCCAGCAGTCCCACCGGGAGACAAATTATTAGCAATCAGCCCCAGCATTTT.

V is TRBV2 and J is TRBJ1-1; D gene uncertain. Germline V CDR1 and CDR2: SNHLY, FYNNEI. The CDR3 loop spans 13 amino acids. V lost 7 bases, J lost 0 bases, and 9 bases lay in between. The CDR3 DNA follows: TGTGCCAGCAAGGTGGAGGTGAACACTGAAGCTTTCTTT. This codes for CASKVEVNTEAFF.

This clone was observed a handful of times. This chain joins TRBV10-1 and TRBJ2-5; TRBD2 matches 9 bases. Per germline, CDR1 WNHNN and CDR2 SYGVQD (reference sequence). The V segment lost 6 bases and the J segment 4 bases; nucleotides outside the gene matches: 6. There are 14 residues in the CDR3. The CDR3 spells CASRLSAGGETQYF. The CDR3 bases are TGCGCCAGCAGACTCTCAGCGGGGGGAGAGACCCAGTACTTC.

The V and J genes are TRBV25-1 and TRBJ2-2; TRBD2 matches at 12 bases. Unmatched junction bases numbered 7, after V lost 4 bases and J lost 1 base. CDR3 length equals 18 residues. CDR1 MGHDK and CDR2 SYGVNS come from the germline V gene. The CDR3 region is CASSGVPGLAGNTGELFF. The CDR3 DNA sequence: TGTGCCAGCAGTGGAGTCCCGGGACTAGCGGGGAACACCGGGGAGCTGTTTTTT.

This clone was seen at least ten times. This chain uses TRBV15 with TRBJ2-7; D uncertain. This CDR3 has 15 amino acids. The germline V gene encodes CDR1 LNHNV and CDR2 YYDKDF (reference sequence). V was pared by 0 bases and J by 0 bases, with 9 bases between. The CDR3 nucleotides read TGTGCCACCAGCAGAGATTACGCGTACTCCTACGAGCAGTACTTC. Translated: CATSRDYAYSYEQYF.

The chain links TRBV7-6 to TRBJ1-1; the match to TRBD1 covers 7 bases. CDR1 is SGHVS and CDR2 is FNYEAQ in the germline V gene. There are 13 residues in the CDR3. Losses at the gene ends were 5 bases for V and 5 bases for J; bases not matched to a gene: 5. This CDR3 reads CASSPGQRTEAFF. DNA for the CDR3: TGTGCCAGCAGCCCGGGACAGAGAACTGAAGCTTTCTTT.

V and J are TRBV30 and TRBJ2-3; D is perhaps TRBD2 (5 bases). This CDR3 has 14 amino acids. The germline CDR1 and CDR2 sequences are GTSNPN and SVGIG (reference sequence). V was pared by 5 bases and J by 5 bases, with 17 bases between. The CDR3 loop reads CAWDKYSAGDTQYF. For the CDR3, the DNA is TGTGCCTGGGACAAATATAGCGCCGGAGATACGCAGTATTTT.

The chain recombines TRBV7-9 with TRBJ1-1, with TRBD1 matching over 7 bases. The CDR3 covers 13 residues. Germline CDR1 SEHNR, CDR2 FQNEAQ (reference sequence). V trimming: 1 base; J trimming: 4 bases; junction bases outside the gene matches: 0. CDR3 in DNA: TGTGCCAGCAGCTTAGGACAGGGCACTGAAGCTTTCTTT. Protein product: CASSLGQGTEAFF. The full variable domain, with the rest looked up from reference TRBV7-9 and TRBJ1-1, is DTGVSQNPRHKITKRGQNVTFRCDPISEHNRLYWYRQTLGQGPEFLTYFQNEAQLEKSRLLSDRFSAERPKGSFSTLEIQRTEQGDSAMYLCASSLGQGTEAFFGQGTRLTVV.

The V and J genes are TRBV5-6 and TRBJ1-1; D might be TRBD1 (5 bases). CDR3 length equals 16 residues. V lost 3 bases, J lost 3 bases, and 18 bases lay in between. Looked up from germline, CDR1 is SGHDT and CDR2 is YYEEEE. Written as DNA, the CDR3 is TGTGCCAGCAGCTCAACCGGACGGGCCAGGGACACTGAAGCTTTCTTT. Protein: CASSSTGRARDTEAFF.

The V call is TRBV3-1 (or the pseudogene TRBV3-2), the J call TRBJ2-3, with D possibly matching TRBD1 (6 bases). V was clipped by 6 bases and J by 2 bases, with 21 bases between them. The CDR3 loop spans 17 amino acids. CDR1 is LGHDT, CDR2 YNNKEL, per germline (reference sequence). The CDR3 spells CASRCYRDTGYTDTQYF. CDR3 coding DNA: TGTGCCAGCAGATGCTACCGGGACACAGGATACACAGATACGCAGTATTTT.

This clone appeared once. This sequence joins TRBV2 and TRBJ2-2, with 16 bases matching TRBD2. The J segment lost 6 bases and the V segment lost 8 bases, leaving 6 bases of the junction unmatched. CDR1 and CDR2 from the germline V gene are SNHLY and FYNNEI. The CDR3 loop spans 16 amino acids. For the CDR3, the DNA is TGTGCCAGCCAGGGACTAGCGGGGGGGCCGGCCGGGGAGCTGTTTTTT. This gives the protein CASQGLAGGPAGELFF. The full variable domain, completed using reference TRBV2 and TRBJ2-2, is EPEVTQTPSHQVTQMGQEVILRCVPISNHLYFYWYRQILGQKVEFLVSFYNNEISEKSEIFDDQFSVERPDGSNFTLKIRSTKLEDSAMYFCASQGLAGGPAGELFFGEGSRLTVL.

As concerns this clone: Sequence at one end of the junction differs from germline and may be a read error. This chain joins TRBV4-1 and TRBJ2-1, with D uncertain. The CDR3 has 14 amino acids. Germline values: CDR1 MGHRA, CDR2 YSYEKL. CDR3 loop: CASSQEITTATAVF. DNA of the CDR3: TGCGCCAGCAGCCAAGAAATCACTACCGCGACGGCGGTCTTC.

This clone has only a few counts. This sequence joins TRBV7-6 and TRBJ1-2; no clear D. The V end was cut by 2 bases, the J end by 0 bases, with 10 bases between. The germline V gene encodes CDR1 SGHVS and CDR2 FNYEAQ. The CDR3 loop spans 15 amino acids. CDR3 loop: CASSLIIFSNYGYTF. In DNA form, the CDR3 reads TGTGCCAGCAGCTTAATAATATTTTCTAACTATGGCTACACCTTC.

Comments on this clone: A much larger clone lies one base from this, so it may be a read error. Other nucleotide sequences in the sample specify the same CDR3. The chain has TRBV2 and TRBJ1-1; 7 bases align to TRBD1. Germline V gene sequence: CDR1 SNHLY, CDR2 FYNNEI. This CDR3 has 13 amino acids. Trimming at V came to 6 bases and at J to 1 base, leaving 2 bases not matched to a gene. As DNA, the CDR3 is TGTGCCAGCAGCCGACAGGGGAACACTGAAGCTTTCTTT. This translates into CASSRQGNTEAFF.

The V gene is TRBV6-2 or TRBV6-3, the J gene TRBJ1-1; D remains unclear. Germline V gives CDR1 MNHEY, CDR2 SVGEGT. The CDR3 loop spans 15 amino acids. The ends were cut back, 0 bases at V and 6 bases at J, with 14 bases in the middle. The CDR3 loop is CASSYSGLVSAEAFF. CDR3 bases: TGTGCCAGCAGTTACTCGGGCCTTGTATCGGCTGAAGCTTTCTTT.

The chain carries TRBV3-1 (or the pseudogene TRBV3-2) and TRBJ2-2; no firm D call. CDR1 and CDR2 (germline): LGHDT, YNNKEL (reference sequence). Trimming took off 1 base at V and 7 bases at J, with 4 bases between the two ends. This CDR3 region has 12 residues. In DNA, the CDR3 is TGTGCCAGCAGCCAAGGCGGCGGGGAGCTGTTTTTT. Protein: CASSQGGGELFF.

The genes are TRBV5-4 and TRBJ2-3, with 10 nucleotides matching TRBD2. The V gene end was trimmed by 9 bases and the J gene end by 3 bases; junction bases not matched to a gene: 13. The CDR3 length is 16 residues. From germline, CDR1 is SGHNT and CDR2 YYREEE (reference sequence). As DNA, the CDR3 is TGTGCCACCCGAGGACAGCGGGGGGGCCTAACAGATACGCAGTATTTT. Translation: CATRGQRGGLTDTQYF.